This T cell receptor beta chain was identified in a study of CD4+ T cells in melanoma. Whole-study findings and limits: Diverse differentiation states were reported for melanoma neoantigen-specific CD4+ T cells. A reported correlation linked neoantigen-specific CD4+ T cells to CD8+, macrophage and B cell function.

The V end was cut by 0 bases, the J end by 4 bases, with 10 bases between. This CDR3 has 15 amino acids. In germline, CDR1 is KGHSH, CDR2 LQKENI. Libraries were prepared by immunoSEQ multiplex PCR; TCRdb keeps only in-frame clonotypes and omits some of them. Of 4,500 to 6,000 clones listed, about 61% were seen once; the top ten hold roughly 29%. This clone has just a few counts. The antigen remains undetermined. V usage is TRBV18 and J usage is TRBJ2-1; the D gene is possibly TRBD1 (5 bases). The origin of this receptor is a human donor with melanoma. The sequenced material came from cells from a culture (not recorded whether cultured in vitro). CDR3 region: CASSPPARAYNEQFF. CDR3 nucleotide sequence: TGTGCCAGCTCACCACCGGCCAGGGCATACAATGAGCAGTTCTTC. Combining the CDR3 with reference TRBV18 and TRBJ2-1 gives the whole variable domain NAGVMQNPRHLVRRRGQEARLRCSPMKGHSHVYWYRQLPEEGLKFMVYLQKENIIDESGMPKERFSAEFPKEGPSILRIQQVVRGDSAAYFCASSPPARAYNEQFFGPGTRLTVL.